The present T cell receptor beta chain was sequenced within a study of T cell clonality in common variable immunodeficiency. Findings of the study overall: Reportedly, TCR beta sequences from common variable immunodeficiency showed fewer deletions and N-nucleotide insertions.

V dropped 2 bases and J dropped 5; count of bases not matched to a gene: 10. In germline, CDR1 is MNHEY, CDR2 SVGEGT. CDR3 length equals 17 residues. Of CVID subjects, about 15 were female and 29 male, mean age approximately 40. For at least one year, all CVID subjects received replacement immunoglobulin. Produced via immunoSEQ multiplex PCR; TCRdb's table is partial and in-frame only. The sample counts about 33,000 clones, none seen once; the ten largest own 6% to 6.5%. This clone was seen repeatedly, ten times or more. Its antigen is unknown. The read ends 3 residues before the CDR3 terminus; that terminus is restored from the germline J gene.

This TCR derives from a human donor with common variable immunodeficiency. The chain combines TRBV6-2 or TRBV6-3 with TRBJ2-5; TRBD2 matches 11 bases. The sample consisted of peripheral blood mononuclear cells. This CDR3 is CASSYGRIAGGRETQYF. CDR3 DNA (partial): TGTGCCAGCAGTTACGGACGTATAGCGGGGGGGCGCGAGACC.